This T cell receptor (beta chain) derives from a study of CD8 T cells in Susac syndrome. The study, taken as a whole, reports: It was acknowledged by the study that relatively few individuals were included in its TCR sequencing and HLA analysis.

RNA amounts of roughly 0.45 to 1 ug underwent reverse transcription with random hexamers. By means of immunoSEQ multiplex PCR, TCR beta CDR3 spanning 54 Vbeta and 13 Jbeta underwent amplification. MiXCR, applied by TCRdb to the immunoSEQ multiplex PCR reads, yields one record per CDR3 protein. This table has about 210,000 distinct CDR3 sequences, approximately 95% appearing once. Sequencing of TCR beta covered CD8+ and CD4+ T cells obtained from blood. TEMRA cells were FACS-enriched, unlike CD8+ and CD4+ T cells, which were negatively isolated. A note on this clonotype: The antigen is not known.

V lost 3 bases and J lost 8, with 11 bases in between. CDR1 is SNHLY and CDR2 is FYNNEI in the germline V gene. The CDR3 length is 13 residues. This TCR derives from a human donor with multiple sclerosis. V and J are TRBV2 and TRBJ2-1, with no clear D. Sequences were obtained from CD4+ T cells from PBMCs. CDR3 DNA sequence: TGTGCCAGCAGTGAGCAGACCTATTATGAGCAGTTCTTC. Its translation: CASSEQTYYEQFF.